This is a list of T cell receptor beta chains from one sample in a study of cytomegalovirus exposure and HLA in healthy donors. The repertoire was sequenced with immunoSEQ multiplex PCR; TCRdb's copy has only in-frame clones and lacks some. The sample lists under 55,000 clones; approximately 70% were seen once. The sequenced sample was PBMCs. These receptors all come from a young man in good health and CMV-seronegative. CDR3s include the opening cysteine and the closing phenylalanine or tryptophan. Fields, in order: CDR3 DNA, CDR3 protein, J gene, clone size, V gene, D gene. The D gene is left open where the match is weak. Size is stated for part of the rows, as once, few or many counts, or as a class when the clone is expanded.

CDR3 DNA: TGTGCCAGCAGCTTTTTGGACAGGGGGCCGATCCCCTACGAGCAGTACTTC; CDR3 protein: CASSFLDRGPIPYEQYF; J gene: TRBJ2-7; clone size: NA; V gene: TRBV7-8; D gene: TRBD1
CDR3 DNA: TGTGCCAGCAGCTTGGCCGGGGGGAATGGCTACACCTTC; CDR3 protein: CASSLAGGNGYTF; J gene: TRBJ1-2; clone size: NA; V gene: TRBV5-4; D gene: NA
CDR3 DNA: TGTGCCAGCTCCGCGCAACGGGGATTAACAGATACGCAGTATTTT; CDR3 protein: CASSAQRGLTDTQYF; J gene: TRBJ2-3; clone size: NA; V gene: TRBV7-9; D gene: NA
CDR3 DNA: TGTGCCACCAGCAGAGGTCCCCGGAGCACAGATACGCAGTATTTT; CDR3 protein: CATSRGPRSTDTQYF; J gene: TRBJ2-3; clone size: once; V gene: TRBV15; D gene: NA
CDR3 DNA: TGTGCCAGCAGCCCGATCGGGGATTCACCCCTCCACTTT; CDR3 protein: CASSPIGDSPLHF; J gene: TRBJ1-6; clone size: few; V gene: TRBV2; D gene: NA
CDR3 DNA: TGTGCCTGGAGTAACAGGGCTCCAAACGAGCAGTACTTC; CDR3 protein: CAWSNRAPNEQYF; J gene: TRBJ2-7; clone size: NA; V gene: TRBV30; D gene: NA
CDR3 DNA: TGTGCCAGCAGCTTAGGGACAAATAATGAAAAACTGTTTTTT; CDR3 protein: CASSLGTNNEKLFF; J gene: TRBJ1-4; clone size: NA; V gene: TRBV7-9; D gene: NA
CDR3 DNA: TGTGCCAGCAGCTTAGGGGTGGAGGGGACGAAAGCTTTCTTT; CDR3 protein: CASSLGVEGTKAFF; J gene: TRBJ1-1; clone size: NA; V gene: TRBV11-2; D gene: NA
CDR3 DNA: TGTGCCAGCAGCCCGAGACTAGCGGGAATACACGAGCAGTACTTC; CDR3 protein: CASSPRLAGIHEQYF; J gene: TRBJ2-7; clone size: NA; V gene: TRBV9; D gene: TRBD2
CDR3 DNA: TGTGCCAGCCTCTTGCGGGCAGACTCGGGGGAGCAGTTCTTC; CDR3 protein: CASLLRADSGEQFF; J gene: TRBJ2-1; clone size: NA; V gene: TRBV7-8; D gene: NA
CDR3 DNA: TGTGCCAGCAGCCGGGGACTAGCGCCCGGGGAGCTGTTTTTT; CDR3 protein: CASSRGLAPGELFF; J gene: TRBJ2-2; clone size: once; V gene: TRBV7-3; D gene: TRBD2
CDR3 DNA: TGTGCCAGCAGTTCCGACAGCAGCTACACCTTC; CDR3 protein: CASSSDSSYTF; J gene: TRBJ1-2; clone size: NA; V gene: TRBV6-5; D gene: NA
CDR3 DNA: TGTGCCAGCAGTTTCTTCGAGAGACTCCCCACCGGGGAGCTGTTTTTT; CDR3 protein: CASSFFERLPTGELFF; J gene: TRBJ2-2; clone size: NA; V gene: TRBV28; D gene: NA
CDR3 DNA: TGTGCCAGCAGCTCGGGACTAGCGGCTACCTACGAGCAGTACTTC; CDR3 protein: CASSSGLAATYEQYF; J gene: TRBJ2-7; clone size: NA; V gene: TRBV5-8; D gene: TRBD2